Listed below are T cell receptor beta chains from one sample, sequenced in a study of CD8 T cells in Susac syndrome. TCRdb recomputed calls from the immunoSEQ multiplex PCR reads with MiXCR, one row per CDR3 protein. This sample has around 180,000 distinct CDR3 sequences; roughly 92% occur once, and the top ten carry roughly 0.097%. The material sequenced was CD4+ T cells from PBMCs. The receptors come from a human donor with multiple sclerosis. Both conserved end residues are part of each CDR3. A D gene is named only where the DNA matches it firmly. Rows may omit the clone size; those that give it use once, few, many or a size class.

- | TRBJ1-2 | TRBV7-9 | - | CASSHADGNYGYTF | TGTGCCAGCAGCCATGCGGACGGTAACTATGGCTACACCTTC
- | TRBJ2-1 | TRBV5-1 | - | CASSLVLGNEQFF | TGCGCCAGCAGCTTGGTTCTGGGAAATGAGCAGTTCTTC
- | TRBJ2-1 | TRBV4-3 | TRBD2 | CASSQDRGRGGNNEQFF | TGCGCCAGCAGCCAAGATCGCGGCCGCGGGGGGAATAATGAGCAGTTCTTC
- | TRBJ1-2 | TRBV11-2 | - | CASSSHRDNYGYTF | TGTGCCAGCAGCTCCCACAGGGATAACTATGGCTACACCTTC
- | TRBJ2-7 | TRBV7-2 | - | CASSLASGGGSYEQYF | TGTGCCAGCAGCTTAGCATCCGGGGGCGGCTCCTACGAGCAGTACTTC
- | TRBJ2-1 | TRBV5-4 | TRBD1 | CASSGGQANEQFF | TGTGCCAGCAGCGGGGGACAGGCGAATGAGCAGTTCTTC
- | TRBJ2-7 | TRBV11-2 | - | CASSLEAVAYYEQYF | TGTGCCAGCAGCTTAGAGGCGGTTGCCTACTACGAGCAGTACTTC
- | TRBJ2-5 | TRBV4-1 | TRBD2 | CASSQSGTSGRRETQYF | TGCGCCAGCAGCCAAAGCGGGACTAGCGGGAGGAGGGAGACCCAGTACTTC
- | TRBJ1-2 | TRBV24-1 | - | CATSRSGDYGYTF | TGTGCCACCAGTAGGTCGGGGGACTATGGCTACACCTTC
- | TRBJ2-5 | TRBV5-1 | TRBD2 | CASSLGLAGAPRETQYF | TGCGCCAGCAGCCTCGGACTAGCGGGGGCCCCTCGGGAGACCCAGTACTTC
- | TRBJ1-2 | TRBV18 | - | CASSPFEGGNYGYTF | TGTGCCAGCTCACCATTCGAAGGGGGAAACTATGGCTACACCTTC
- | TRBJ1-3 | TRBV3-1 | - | CASRQTEVSGNTIYF | TGTGCCAGCAGACAGACGGAGGTCTCTGGAAACACCATATATTTT
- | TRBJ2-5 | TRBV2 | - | CATGRGTQETQYF | TGTGCCACCGGAAGGGGGACCCAAGAGACCCAGTACTTC
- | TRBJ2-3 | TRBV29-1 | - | CSVETGSGNTDTQYF | TGCAGCGTTGAAACGGGTAGCGGAAACACAGATACGCAGTATTTT
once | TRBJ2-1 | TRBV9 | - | CASSVMGSSYNEQFF | TGTGCCAGCAGCGTAATGGGATCCTCCTACAATGAGCAGTTCTTC
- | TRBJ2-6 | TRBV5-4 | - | CASSLDLSGANVLTF | TGTGCCAGCAGCTTGGACCTCTCTGGGGCCAACGTCCTGACTTTC
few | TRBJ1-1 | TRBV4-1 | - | CASSKAPESAEAFF | TGCGCCAGCAGCAAGGCCCCTGAGAGCGCTGAAGCTTTCTTT
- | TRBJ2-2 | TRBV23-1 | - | CASVSVFWGRHTGELFF | TGCGCCAGCGTCTCTGTGTTTTGGGGGAGGCACACCGGGGAGCTGTTTTTT
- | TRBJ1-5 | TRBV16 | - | CATSLGNQPQHF | TGTGCCACCAGTCTGGGGAATCAGCCCCAGCATTTT
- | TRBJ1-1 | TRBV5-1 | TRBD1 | CASRLTGTALDSYTEAFF | TGCGCCAGCAGACTTACCGGGACAGCGTTAGATTCTTACACTGAAGCTTTCTTT
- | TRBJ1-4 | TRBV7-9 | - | CASSLGVDEKLFF | TGTGCCAGCAGCTTGGGAGTGGATGAAAAACTGTTTTTT
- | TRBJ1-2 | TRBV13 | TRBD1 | CASRRTGQSNYGYTF | TGTGCCAGCAGACGCACGGGACAGAGTAACTATGGCTACACCTTC
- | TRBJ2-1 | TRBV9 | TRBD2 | CASSVGTSSGNEQFF | TGTGCCAGCAGCGTAGGGACTAGCAGTGGGAATGAGCAGTTCTTC
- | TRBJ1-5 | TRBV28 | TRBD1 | CASSPRQGRQPQHF | TGTGCCAGCAGTCCGCGACAGGGGCGTCAGCCCCAGCATTTT
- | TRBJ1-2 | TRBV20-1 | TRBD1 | CSARPGQGNGYTF | TGCAGTGCTAGACCAGGACAGGGGAATGGCTACACCTTC
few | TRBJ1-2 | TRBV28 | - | CASSLVAYGYTF | TGTGCCAGCAGTTTAGTAGCCTATGGCTACACCTTC
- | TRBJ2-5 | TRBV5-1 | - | CASSLAVRTETQYF | TGCGCCAGCAGCTTGGCGGTCAGGACGGAGACCCAGTACTTC
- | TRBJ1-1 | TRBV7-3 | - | CASSLEYSGTEAFF | TGTGCCAGCAGCTTAGAATACTCCGGGACTGAAGCTTTCTTT
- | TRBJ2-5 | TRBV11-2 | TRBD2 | CASSLDGTRGETQYF | TGTGCCAGCAGCTTAGATGGGACTAGAGGAGAGACCCAGTACTTC
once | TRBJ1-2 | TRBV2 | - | CASSLQQGGGYTF | TGTGCCAGCAGTTTGCAGCAGGGCGGTGGCTACACCTTC
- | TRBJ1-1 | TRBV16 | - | CASSQSGREAFF | TGTGCCAGCAGCCAATCTGGCCGAGAAGCTTTCTTT
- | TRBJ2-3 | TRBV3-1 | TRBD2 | CASSQRRTSGGAVTDTQYF | TGTGCCAGCAGCCAACGGAGAACTAGCGGGGGAGCGGTCACAGATACGCAGTATTTT
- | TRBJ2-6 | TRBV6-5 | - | CASSSVSSGANVLTF | TGTGCCAGCAGCTCGGTGTCTTCTGGGGCCAACGTCCTGACTTTC
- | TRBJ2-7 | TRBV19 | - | CASSATPSYEQYF | TGTGCCAGTAGCGCGACCCCATCCTACGAGCAGTACTTC
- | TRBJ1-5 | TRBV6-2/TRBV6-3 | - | CASSYRGNQHF | TGTGCCAGCAGTTACAGGGGGAACCAGCATTTT
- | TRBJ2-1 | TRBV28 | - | CASSLMRGRHEQFF | TGTGCCAGCAGTTTAATGCGGGGGCGGCATGAGCAGTTCTTC
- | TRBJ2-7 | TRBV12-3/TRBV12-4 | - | CASAGLSYEQYF | TGTGCCAGCGCAGGGCTTTCCTACGAGCAGTACTTC
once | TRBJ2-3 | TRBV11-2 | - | CASSFRGADTQYF | TGTGCCAGCAGCTTTCGGGGGGCGGATACGCAGTATTTT
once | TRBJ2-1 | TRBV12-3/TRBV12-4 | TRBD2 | CASSSGRRGLAGGPGENEQFF | TGTGCCAGCAGTTCCGGACGGAGGGGACTAGCGGGAGGGCCCGGGGAAAATGAGCAGTTCTTC
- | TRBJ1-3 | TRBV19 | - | CASSIQSKGYRNTIYF | TGTGCCAGTAGTATTCAGTCGAAAGGGTACAGAAACACCATATATTTT
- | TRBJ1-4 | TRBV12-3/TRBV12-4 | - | CASSLGTVPKLFF | TGTGCCAGCAGTTTGGGGACCGTGCCCAAACTGTTTTTT
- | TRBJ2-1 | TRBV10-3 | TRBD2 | CAISAGTSGYNEQFF | TGTGCCATCAGTGCCGGGACTAGCGGATACAATGAGCAGTTCTTC
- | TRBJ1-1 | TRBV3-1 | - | CASSQDATGGTTEAFF | TGTGCCAGCAGCCAAGACGCCACTGGGGGCACCACTGAAGCTTTCTTT
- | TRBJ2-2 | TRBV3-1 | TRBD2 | CASSQSSGVTGELFF | TGTGCCAGCAGCCAATCTAGCGGGGTCACCGGGGAGCTGTTTTTT
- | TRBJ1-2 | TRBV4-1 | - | CASSQDWRPPGTF | TGCGCCAGCAGCCAAGATTGGCGACCTCCGGGGACCTTC
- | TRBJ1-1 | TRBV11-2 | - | CASSRWRPGQTTNTEAFF | TGTGCCAGCAGCCGTTGGCGGCCAGGGCAAACAACGAACACTGAAGCTTTCTTT
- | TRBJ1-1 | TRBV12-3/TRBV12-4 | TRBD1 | CASSMDRLGAFF | TGTGCCAGCAGCATGGACAGGCTCGGAGCTTTCTTT
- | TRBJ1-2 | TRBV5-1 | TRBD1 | CASSPSGTGEGGYTF | TGCGCCAGCAGCCCGTCCGGGACAGGGGAAGGGGGCTACACCTTC
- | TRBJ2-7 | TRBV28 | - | CASSPWRTNPRF | TGTGCCAGCAGTCCGTGGCGGACGAACCCGCGCTTC
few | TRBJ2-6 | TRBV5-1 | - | CASSRGSGANVLTF | TGCGCCAGCAGTCGCGGGTCGGGGGCCAACGTCCTGACTTTC
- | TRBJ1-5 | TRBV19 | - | CASSHPPTDQPQHF | TGTGCCAGTAGCCACCCACCCACCGATCAGCCCCAGCATTTT
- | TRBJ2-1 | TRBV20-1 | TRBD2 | CSASRRWTSGTNEQFF | TGCAGTGCTTCCCGACGATGGACTAGCGGTACCAATGAGCAGTTCTTC
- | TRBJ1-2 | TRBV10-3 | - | CAIRGGDSNYGYTF | TGTGCCATCAGGGGGGGAGATTCTAACTATGGCTACACCTTC
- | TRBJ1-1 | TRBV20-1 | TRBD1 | CSARKGQGNMNTEAFF | TGCAGTGCTAGGAAAGGACAGGGGAATATGAACACTGAAGCTTTCTTT
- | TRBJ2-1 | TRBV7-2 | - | CASIKRGIFYNEQFF | TGTGCCAGCATCAAAAGGGGAATCTTCTACAATGAGCAGTTCTTC
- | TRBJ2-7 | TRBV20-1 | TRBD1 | CGPGQGNEQYF | TGCGGACCGGGACAGGGGAACGAGCAGTACTTC
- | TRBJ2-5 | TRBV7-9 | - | CASRPPGSSGWKETQYF | TGTGCCAGCAGACCCCCCGGGTCCTCGGGTTGGAAGGAGACCCAGTACTTC
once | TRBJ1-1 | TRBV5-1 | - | CASSLLGAVTEAFF | TGCGCCAGCAGCTTACTGGGGGCGGTCACTGAAGCTTTCTTT
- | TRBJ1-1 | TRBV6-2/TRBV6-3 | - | CASSYRNTEAFF | TGTGCCAGCAGTTACAGGAACACTGAAGCTTTCTTT